The entry below describes one T cell receptor (beta chain). After removal of 4 bases from V and 0 bases from J, the junction contained 6 bases not matched to a gene. The CDR3 is 15 residues long. This sample stems from a study of shared clonotypes between healthy human individuals. On the study more broadly: The composition of the donors was a couple of women and a few men aged 18 to 49.

The assay was immunoSEQ multiplex PCR, and TCRdb's table has in-frame clones only and misses some. The data show 300,000 to 400,000 clones, around two thirds seen once. The source material was memory CD4+ T cells sorted from blood. Regarding subset: CD45RA-negative fraction. V and J are TRBV5-3 and TRBJ1-2, with TRBD1 matching 7 bases. TRBV5-3 is annotated as an ORF whose role is uncertain. The receptor was derived from a man aged 30 to 45 in good health. The CDR3 spells CARSDPGQSNYGYTF. CDR3 nucleotide sequence: TGTGCCAGAAGCGATCCGGGACAGTCTAACTATGGCTACACCTTC.